This TCR beta chain was recovered during a study of neurological immune-mediated disorders. Study-level points and caveats: HTLV-1-associated myelopathy ranked highest for TCR clonal expansion and multiple sclerosis lowest, beneath healthy controls. The absence of shared CDR3 amino acid sequences among expanded clones across subjects suggests private repertoires in all groups.

Germline CDR1 is LNHNV and CDR2 is YYDKDF (reference sequence). This CDR3 is 12 amino acids long. TCRdb re-called the 5' RACE reads with MiXCR, one entry per CDR3 protein. The sample shows 65,000 to 75,000 distinct CDR3 sequences, approximately 5% of them seen only once. About this clonotype itself: Its cognate antigen is unknown. With a much larger clone just one base away, this may be a read error.

The TCR originated in a woman in her sixties or seventies with multiple sclerosis. Specimen: PBMCs. This sequence joins TRBV15 and TRBJ1-2; no definite D call. In nucleotides, the CDR3 is TGTGCCAACAGCAGAGATTATGGTGGCTACACCTTC. Encoded protein: CANSRDYGGYTF.